This T cell receptor (beta chain) emerged from a study of memory CD4+ T cells and cytomegalovirus serostatus. On the study more broadly: Donors were healthy Belgian adults, under 10 CMV seropositive and roughly 25 seronegative.

The sort gate was single viable CD3+CD4+CD8-CD45RO+ cells for memory CD4+ T cells. This CDR3 spans 12 amino acids. Germline values: CDR1 MDHEN, CDR2 SYDVKM. V gave up 6 bases and J gave up 14 bases, with 14 bases separating them. Per the study methods: After removing out-of-frame reads, approximately 2.2 million distinct TCRbeta sequences remained. Assay used: immunoSEQ multiplex PCR; TCRdb lists only in-frame clones, some missing. The V and J calls and clone size were taken over from that table, and D and trimming were inferred from the DNA. The table has 75,000 to 90,000 clones, 65% to 85% seen once.

The clonotype originates from an adult in good health and CMV-seronegative. The rearrangement joins TRBV28 to TRBJ1-6; D is possibly TRBD1 (5 bases). The sample was memory CD4+ T cells from blood. The CDR3 region is CASSRDPRALHF. CDR3 DNA: TGTGCCAGCAGCCGGGACCCTCGGGCCCTCCACTTT.